This TCR beta chain was sequenced in a study of blood T cell repertoires in COVID-19. Profiled with immunoSEQ multiplex PCR; TCRdb holds only in-frame clones, not every one. The sample yields roughly 220,000 clones, approximately 86% seen once. Per the germline V gene, CDR1 is SNHLY and CDR2 is FYNNEI. V was clipped by 7 bases and J by 0 bases, with 13 bases between them. The length of the CDR3 is 15 residues. This sequence was found in a woman aged 40 to 49 with acute COVID-19. The chain employs TRBV2 and TRBJ2-1; no firm D call. Sequencing was performed on PBMCs or T cells enriched from blood (not recorded which). The CDR3 sequence: CASTPGTSSYNEQFF. The CDR3 DNA reads TGTGCCAGCACTCCAGGCACCAGCTCCTACAATGAGCAGTTCTTC.